This T cell receptor (beta chain) is drawn from a study of OX40 agonist ivuxolimab in advanced cancers. In terms of the full investigation: The costimulatory receptor OX40 (CD134) was targeted by ivuxolimab, a fully human IgG2 agonistic monoclonal antibody. Intravenous ivuxolimab was administered to patients every 2 weeks at six dose levels: 0.01, 0.1, 0.3, 1.5, 3 and 10 mg/kg. Of the approximately 50 dose-escalation patients, hepatocellular carcinoma was present in approximately 20, melanoma in roughly 15, renal cell carcinoma in 9 and head and neck cancer in 9. In the dose-escalation cohort, 75% to 85% of patients were male, and the mean age was 60 years with a range of roughly 23 to 79. Patients were allowed to have had prior anti-PD-1, anti-PD-L1 or anti-CTLA-4 therapy, and 40% of the dose-escalation patients had been treated with checkpoint inhibitors. Partial responses were achieved by three dose-escalation patients, of whom one had hepatocellular carcinoma and two had cutaneous melanoma. The purpose of peripheral TCRbeta sequencing was to test whether ivuxolimab changed TCR sequence diversity and led to clonal T-cell expansion. The paper reports the monotherapy dose-escalation portion (N ≈ 50 patients) of the phase I ivuxolimab trial.

Results and caveats for the whole study, not just this receptor: At doses of 0.1 to 3.0 mg/kg, clonal expansion of both CD4+ and CD8+ T cells in blood was seen between baseline and week 6. In partial responders in the 0.1-3.0 mg/kg groups, normalized peripheral clonal expansion was found to be among the lowest, especially among CD8+ T cells. Low levels of normalized T-cell clonal expansion were also seen in some patients who did not respond. Antigen specificity was not determined for the clonally expanded peripheral T cells. After ivuxolimab, expanded clones were on average more numerous among CD8+ T cells than among CD4+ T cells.

Patients with a history of autoimmune disease or receiving systemic immunosuppression were excluded from the trial. In every dose cohort, peripheral blood was drawn for TCR sequencing at baseline, cycle 4 day 1, and cycle 7 day 1. Samples came from an open-label, multicenter, first-in-human phase I dose-escalation trial of ivuxolimab. Adults with locally advanced or metastatic melanoma, renal cell, hepatocellular, or head and neck squamous cell carcinoma were enrolled in the trial. Before TCR sequencing, CD4+ T cells and CD8+ T cells were sorted from peripheral blood as separate populations. Genomic DNA was isolated from the sorted cells so that the TCRbeta CDR3 region could be sequenced. The immunoSEQ Assay was used for sequencing of TCRbeta CDR3 regions. Entries here come from immuneACCESS through TCRdb and include only in-frame sequences with V and J called. Some clones fail to appear in such tables; in the studies checked, an unresolved V gene covers under half of the shortfall, and the cause of the remainder is unknown. Within this sample are 55,000 to 75,000 clones, with more than 75% of them counted one time only. Approximately 0.41% of the sample rests with the top ten.

V is shortened by 1 base, J by 5 bases, and the region joining them spans 5 bases. For CDR1 and CDR2, the germline V gene (reference sequence) lists SEHNR and FQNEAQ. The CDR3, cysteine through phenylalanine, is 12 amino acids long. Kept here is only the CDR3 DNA, which spans 36 bases and is read in frame from base 1. About this clone itself: This receptor's antigen is unknown. No clone much larger than this one lies a single base away; base qualities are absent.

The TCR originated in an adult with an advanced solid tumor such as melanoma, head and neck, liver or kidney cancer. Recombination joined TRBV7-9 with TRBJ1-2, with the D gene uncertain. Source: CD4+ or CD8+ T cells sorted from blood, taken in a trial of the OX40 agonist ivuxolimab. The nucleotide sequence is given as TGTGCCAGCAGCTTAGAAGGGTATGGCTACACCTTC. Translated, this is CASSLEGYGYTF.